Reported below is one T cell receptor beta chain. This entry is derived from a study of OX40 agonist ivuxolimab in advanced cancers. The CDR3 loop spans 13 amino acids. Trimming shortened V by 2 bases and J by 6 bases, and 10 bases separated the two germline ends. Per the germline V gene, CDR1 is SGHDT and CDR2 is YYEEEE. The protocol was immunoSEQ multiplex PCR, while the TCRdb copy is restricted to in-frame clones and leaves out a portion. In the table there are about 100,000 clones, approximately 89% of which are singletons. The rearrangement links TRBV5-6 to TRBJ2-3; D not certain. The sequence was collected from an adult with an advanced solid tumor such as melanoma, head and neck, liver or kidney cancer. This specimen was CD4+ or CD8+ T cells sorted from blood, taken in a trial of the OX40 agonist ivuxolimab. For the CDR3, the DNA is TGTGCCAGCAGCTTCCCGGCGCCGGATACGCAGTATTTT. It yields the protein CASSFPAPDTQYF.